Each of the 16 T cell receptor beta chains below was sequenced from the same sample in a study of radiation and T cells in renal cell carcinoma. As for time point: blood 2 weeks post-SBRT. The treatment here: 15 Gy SBRT to primary tumor, nephrectomy 4 weeks later. Clones were sequenced by immunoSEQ multiplex PCR, and TCRdb holds only the in-frame ones, with some missing. The top ten hold about 30% of the sample, which has almost 50,000 clones, 75% to 90% seen once. The material was blood, obtained from a patient whose treatment included radiotherapy and nephrectomy. These receptors all stem from a woman in her seventies with renal cell carcinoma.

In this sample, this clone turned up once. CDR3 protein: CASSEYGTDGEQFF. The CDR3 DNA sequence: TGTGCCAGCAGTGAATATGGGACAGATGGTGAGCAGTTCTTC. The rearrangement uses TRBV25-1 and TRBJ2-1; 7 bases fit TRBD1. V was clipped by 0 bases and J by 9 bases; unmatched bases: 5. CDR3 length equals 14 residues. The germline V gene encodes CDR1 MGHDK and CDR2 SYGVNS.

V is TRBV18 and J is TRBJ2-3; 10 nucleotides align to TRBD2. The CDR3 covers 16 residues. CDR1 and CDR2 from the germline V gene are KGHSH and LQKENI. V lost 2 bases and J lost 1; bases outside the gene matches: 3. The CDR3 DNA follows: TGTGCCAGCTCACCAGTCGGGACTAGCGGCACAGATACGCAGTATTTT. The encoded protein is CASSPVGTSGTDTQYF. Drawing the rest from reference TRBV18 and TRBJ2-3, the complete variable domain is NAGVMQNPRHLVRRRGQEARLRCSPMKGHSHVYWYRQLPEEGLKFMVYLQKENIIDESGMPKERFSAEFPKEGPSILRIQQVVRGDSAAYFCASSPVGTSGTDTQYFGPGTRLTVL.

This sequence joins TRBV7-8 and TRBJ2-7; no clear D gene. Per the germline V gene, CDR1 is SGHVS and CDR2 is FQNEAQ. This CDR3 has 13 amino acids. Trimming removed 2 bases at V and 5 bases at J, with 10 bases between. As DNA, the CDR3 is TGTGCCAGCAGCTTATTCCTCAAGGACGAGCAGTACTTC. Amino acids: CASSLFLKDEQYF.

This clone has just one count. The chain combines TRBV6-6 with TRBJ1-1; D perhaps matches TRBD1 (5 bases). Trimming left V 2 bases short and J 5 bases short, with 12 bases between. CDR1 is MNHNY, CDR2 SVGAGI, per germline (reference sequence). The CDR3 totals 14 residues. The CDR3 is CASSYQGISTEAFF. The CDR3 region has the DNA TGTGCCAGCAGTTACCAGGGTATCTCGACTGAAGCTTTCTTT.

V usage is TRBV6-5 and J usage is TRBJ2-7; TRBD1 aligns across 8 bases. The CDR3 spans 13 residues. The trim removed 10 bases at V and 4 bases at J, leaving 9 bases unmatched. CDR1 MNHEY and CDR2 SVGAGI come from the germline V gene. CDR3 sequence: CATSGTGLYEQYF. The CDR3 DNA is TGTGCCACCTCCGGGACAGGCCTATACGAGCAGTACTTC.

This clone occurred a few times. CDR3 protein: CASSVAGGQNADTQYF. Here the CDR3 DNA reads TGTGCCAGCAGCGTAGCTGGGGGACAGAATGCAGATACGCAGTATTTT. This rearrangement joins TRBV9 to TRBJ2-3, with TRBD1 matching over 7 bases. Germline CDR1 and CDR2: SGDLS and YYNGEE. This CDR3 has 16 amino acids. J was trimmed by 4 bases and V by 0 bases; bases with no gene match: 8.

This clone occurred once. J is TRBJ2-7 and V is TRBV7-8; D is perhaps TRBD2 (6 bases). Deletions cut 2 bases from V and 4 bases from J, with 9 bases between. From germline, CDR1 is SGHVS and CDR2 FQNEAQ. This CDR3 has 13 residues. CDR3 amino acids: CASSLWDSYEQYF. Written as DNA, the CDR3 is TGTGCCAGCAGCTTATGGGACTCATACGAGCAGTACTTC.

V and J are TRBV29-1 and TRBJ1-4; 7 bases are a match to TRBD1. Trimming at V came to 4 bases and at J to 8 bases, leaving 7 bases not matched to a gene. Germline V gene data show CDR1 as SQVTM and CDR2 as ANQGSEA. The CDR3 length is 13 residues. The CDR3 spells CSVAARGKEKLFF. In DNA form, the CDR3 reads TGCAGCGTTGCGGCCAGGGGGAAGGAAAAACTGTTTTTT.

This chain connects TRBV9 to TRBJ1-3, with a possible D match to TRBD1 (5 bases). The CDR3 totals 14 residues. The germline gives CDR1 SGDLS, CDR2 YYNGEE. The ends were cut back, 0 bases at V and 1 base at J, with 5 bases in the middle. Here the CDR3 reads CASSVEGSGNTIYF. In DNA form, the CDR3 reads TGTGCCAGCAGCGTAGAGGGGTCTGGAAACACCATATATTTT. The full variable domain, with the rest looked up from reference TRBV9 and TRBJ1-3, is DSGVTQTPKHLITATGQRVTLRCSPRSGDLSVYWYQQSLDQGLQFLIQYYNGEERAKGNILERFSAQQFPDLHSELNLSSLELGDSALYFCASSVEGSGNTIYFGEGSWLTVV.

This rearrangement joins TRBV5-1 to TRBJ1-3, with 9 bases matching TRBD1. CDR3 length: 16 amino acids. CDR1 and CDR2 from the germline V gene are SGHRS and YFSETQ. V gave up 3 bases and J gave up 2 bases; unmatched junction bases: 6. CDR3 sequence (DNA): TGCGCCAGCAGCTACGGACAGGGGTTAGCTGGAAACACCATATATTTT. It codes for CASSYGQGLAGNTIYF.

The rearrangement links TRBV6-1 to TRBJ2-3, with TRBD1 matching 8 bases. Germline-derived CDR1 and CDR2 are MNHNS and SASEGT. The CDR3 runs to 15 residues. Trimming took 4 bases from V and 2 from J; bases not matched to a gene: 5. The CDR3 DNA is TGTGCCAGCAGTGGGGGACAGGAGAACACAGATACGCAGTATTTT. Amino acids: CASSGGQENTDTQYF.

This clone has more than one count but fewer than ten. The chain combines TRBV15 with TRBJ2-3, with 9 bases fitting TRBD2. Germline-derived CDR1 and CDR2 are LNHNV and YYDKDF (reference sequence). V was pared by 5 bases and J by 7 bases, with 7 bases of the junction left unmatched. This CDR3 comprises 14 residues. The CDR3 loop is CATSQAGGQNTQYF. The CDR3 coding sequence is TGTGCCACCAGCCAGGCGGGAGGGCAAAATACGCAGTATTTT.

The chain uses TRBV18 and TRBJ2-1; possibly TRBD2 for D (6 bases). The CDR3 loop spans 17 amino acids. The germline V gene has CDR1 KGHSH and CDR2 LQKENI. V was clipped by 3 bases and J by 3 bases, with 18 bases between them. The CDR3 DNA sequence: TGTGCCAGCTCACCCGGAGTGGGGGAGGACCGCTACAATGAGCAGTTCTTC. Its translation is CASSPGVGEDRYNEQFF.

A few counts support this clone. V gene TRBV6-1 combines with J gene TRBJ1-3; D unclear. CDR3 length: 16 residues. Germline CDR1 reads MNHNS; CDR2 reads SASEGT. V was shortened by 2 bases and J by 0 bases, with 11 bases between the two germline ends. This chain's CDR3 is CASSESDGYSGNTIYF. The CDR3, as DNA: TGTGCCAGCAGTGAATCGGACGGTTACTCTGGAAACACCATATATTTT.

V usage is TRBV2 and J usage is TRBJ1-5; the D gene is possibly TRBD1 (6 bases). This CDR3 has 17 amino acids. Looked up from germline, CDR1 is SNHLY and CDR2 is FYNNEI. V lost 4 bases and J lost 1, with 17 bases in between. This chain's CDR3 is CASSANRGLLSNQPQHF. CDR3 in DNA: TGTGCCAGCAGTGCTAATCGGGGGCTGCTGAGCAATCAGCCCCAGCATTTT. The whole variable domain, remainder taken from reference TRBV2 and TRBJ1-5, is EPEVTQTPSHQVTQMGQEVILRCVPISNHLYFYWYRQILGQKVEFLVSFYNNEISEKSEIFDDQFSVERPDGSNFTLKIRSTKLEDSAMYFCASSANRGLLSNQPQHFGDGTRLSIL.

The rearrangement links TRBV5-1 to TRBJ2-3; no clear D. Germline CDR1 is SGHRS and CDR2 is YFSETQ. The CDR3 sequence is 14 residues long. V was clipped by 1 base and J by 2 bases, with 8 bases between them. In nucleotides, the CDR3 is TGCGCCAGCAGCTTGAACTACCCCACAGATACGCAGTATTTT. Translation: CASSLNYPTDTQYF.